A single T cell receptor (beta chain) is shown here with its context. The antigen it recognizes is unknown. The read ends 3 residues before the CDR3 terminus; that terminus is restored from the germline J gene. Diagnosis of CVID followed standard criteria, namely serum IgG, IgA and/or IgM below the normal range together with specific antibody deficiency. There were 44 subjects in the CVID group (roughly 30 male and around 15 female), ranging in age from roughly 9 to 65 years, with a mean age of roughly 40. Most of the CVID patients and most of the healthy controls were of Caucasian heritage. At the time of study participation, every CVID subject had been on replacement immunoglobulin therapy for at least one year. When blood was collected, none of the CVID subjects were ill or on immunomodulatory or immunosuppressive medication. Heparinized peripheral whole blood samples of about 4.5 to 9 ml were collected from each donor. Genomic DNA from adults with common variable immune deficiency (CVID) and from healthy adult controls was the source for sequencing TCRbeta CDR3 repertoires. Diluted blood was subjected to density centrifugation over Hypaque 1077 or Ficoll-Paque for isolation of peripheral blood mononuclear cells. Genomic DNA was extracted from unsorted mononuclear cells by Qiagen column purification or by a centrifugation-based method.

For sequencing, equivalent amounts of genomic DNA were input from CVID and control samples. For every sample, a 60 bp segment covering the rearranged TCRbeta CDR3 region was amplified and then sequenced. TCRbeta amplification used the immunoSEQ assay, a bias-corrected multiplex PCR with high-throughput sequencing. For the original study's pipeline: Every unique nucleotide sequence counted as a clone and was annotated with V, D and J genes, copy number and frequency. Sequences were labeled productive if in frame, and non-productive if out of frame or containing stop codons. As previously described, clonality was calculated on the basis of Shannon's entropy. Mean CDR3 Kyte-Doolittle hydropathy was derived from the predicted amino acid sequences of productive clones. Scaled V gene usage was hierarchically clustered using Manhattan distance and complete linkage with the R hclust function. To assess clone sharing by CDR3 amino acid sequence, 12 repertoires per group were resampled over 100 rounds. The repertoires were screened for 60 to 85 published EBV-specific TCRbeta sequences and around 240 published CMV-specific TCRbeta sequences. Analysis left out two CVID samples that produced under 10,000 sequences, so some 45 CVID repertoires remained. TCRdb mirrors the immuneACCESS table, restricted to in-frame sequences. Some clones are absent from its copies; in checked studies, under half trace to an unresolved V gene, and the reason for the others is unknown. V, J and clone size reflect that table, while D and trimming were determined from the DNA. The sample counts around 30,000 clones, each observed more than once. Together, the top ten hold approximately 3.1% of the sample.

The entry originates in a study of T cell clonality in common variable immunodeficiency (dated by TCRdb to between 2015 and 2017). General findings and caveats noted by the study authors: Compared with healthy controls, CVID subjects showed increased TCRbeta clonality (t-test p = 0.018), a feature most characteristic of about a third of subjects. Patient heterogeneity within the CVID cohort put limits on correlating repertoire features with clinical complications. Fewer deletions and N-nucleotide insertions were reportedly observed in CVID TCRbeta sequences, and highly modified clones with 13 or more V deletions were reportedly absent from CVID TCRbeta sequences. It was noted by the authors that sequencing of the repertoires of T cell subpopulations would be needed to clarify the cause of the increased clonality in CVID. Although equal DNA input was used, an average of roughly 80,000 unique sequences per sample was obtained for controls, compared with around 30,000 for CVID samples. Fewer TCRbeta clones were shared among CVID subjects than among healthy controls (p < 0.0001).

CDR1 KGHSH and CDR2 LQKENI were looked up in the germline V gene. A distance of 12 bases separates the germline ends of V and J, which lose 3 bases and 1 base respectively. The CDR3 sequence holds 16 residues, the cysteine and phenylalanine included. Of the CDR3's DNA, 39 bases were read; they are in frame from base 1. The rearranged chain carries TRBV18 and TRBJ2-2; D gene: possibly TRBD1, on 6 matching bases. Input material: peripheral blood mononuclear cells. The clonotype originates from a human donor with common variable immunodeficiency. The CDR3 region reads CASSPQTTGNTGELFF. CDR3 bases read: TGTGCCAGCTCACCCCAGACGACAGGGAACACCGGGGAG. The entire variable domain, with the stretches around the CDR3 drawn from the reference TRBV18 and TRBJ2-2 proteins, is NAGVMQNPRHLVRRRGQEARLRCSPMKGHSHVYWYRQLPEEGLKFMVYLQKENIIDESGMPKERFSAEFPKEGPSILRIQQVVRGDSAAYFCASSPQTTGNTGELFFGEGSRLTVL.